The entry below describes one T cell receptor (beta chain). Per the original data handling: Cell counts per sample came from amplifying reference gene primers. Measured with immunoSEQ multiplex PCR; TCRdb has only the in-frame clones, and not every one. V and J calls and clone size are copied from that table; D and trimming were computed from the DNA. The repertoire holds approximately 170,000 clones, with over 75% as singletons. These data belong to a study of blood T cell repertoires in COVID-19. About the study: Some COVID-19 samples were acute and others convalescent; all came from the United States, Italy and Spain. Sources were T cells, B-cell-depleted T cells, or PBMCs; the material itself was cDNA or gDNA.

This sequence originates from a man in his 70s who had recovered from COVID-19. Source material: peripheral blood.

CDR3 sequence: CASSLGLAVLGNEQFF. CDR3 in DNA: TGTGCCAGCAGCTTGGGGCTAGCGGTCCTCGGGAATGAGCAGTTCTTC. This chain links TRBV5-4 with TRBJ2-1, with TRBD2 matching 7 bases. With V trimmed by 0 bases and J by 7 bases, 10 bases remained unmatched. Germline V gene lookup returns CDR1 SGHNT and CDR2 YYREEE (reference sequence). This CDR3 contains 16 residues.